This T cell receptor beta chain was documented in a study of vaccination effects on CD4 cells after COVID-19. Study-wide background: Early samples were taken at day +14, late at days +241, +227, +161.

Peptide-pool stimulation followed by sequencing identified expanded antigen-specific CD4+ clonotypes in the ViraFEST assay. With nine to eleven days of culture completed, CD4+ T cells were isolated. The person acquired a PCR-confirmed SARS-CoV-2 infection between March and December 2020. Two-dose BNT162b2 or mRNA-1273 vaccination was given to participants. Researchers swapped half the medium for IL-2 medium on both days 3 and 7. This clone showed up just once. Antigen specificity is unknown. The CDR3 loop spans 14 amino acids. V shed 5 bases, J shed 7 bases, and the junction held 8 bases outside the gene matches. CDR1 is SGHAT, CDR2 FQNNGV, per germline. TCRdb's copy holds only in-frame clones and misses some; the assay was immunoSEQ multiplex PCR. The profile shows 13,000 to 15,000 clones, over 60% of them singletons.

The specimen comprised CD4+ T cells from PBMCs cultured with HCoV-NL63 spike peptides, sampled after COVID-19 vaccination. The clonotype originates from a human donor who had a prior SARS-CoV-2 infection. The chain uses TRBV11-2 and TRBJ2-1; 7 nucleotides agree with TRBD2. The CDR3 DNA reads as TGTGCCAGCAGCGTTGTACTAGCGACGAATGAGCAGTTCTTC. It specifies CASSVVLATNEQFF.